The 11 T cell receptor beta chains in this list originate from one sample, sequenced in a study of blood T cell repertoires in COVID-19. The method was immunoSEQ multiplex PCR; TCRdb's version includes in-frame clones alone and lacks a portion of them. The sample has approximately 350,000 clones, around four fifths seen once. What was sequenced was peripheral blood. These receptors originate from a man aged 30 to 39 with active or convalescent COVID-19.

The CDR3 nucleotides read TGCGCCAGCAGCCCAGAGATAAGTTCGCTGACTAGCGGGAGGGCCGGGGAGCTGTTTTTT. It yields the protein CASSPEISSLTSGRAGELFF. This chain connects TRBV4-3 to TRBJ2-2; 14 bases are a match to TRBD2. This CDR3 has 20 residues. Germline CDR1 is LGHNA and CDR2 is YSLEER. V lost 4 bases, J lost 6 bases, and 16 bases stayed unmatched.

The chain couples TRBV7-9 to TRBJ1-1; no firm D call. The germline V and J ends were trimmed by 5 bases and 6 bases, with 10 bases remaining between them. The CDR3 runs 12 residues. In germline, CDR1 is SEHNR, CDR2 FQNEAQ (reference sequence). The CDR3 sequence: CASSRGRAEAFF. The CDR3 DNA is TGTGCCAGCAGCCGCGGGAGGGCTGAAGCTTTCTTT.

The chain uses TRBV25-1 and TRBJ1-3; D may be TRBD1 (6 bases). V was shortened by 1 base and J by 11 bases, with 12 bases between the two germline ends. This CDR3 spans 13 amino acids. Germline V gives CDR1 MGHDK, CDR2 SYGVNS. The CDR3 loop reads CASSESNRVAIYF. The CDR3 region has the DNA TGTGCCAGCAGTGAATCAAACAGGGTTGCCATATATTTT.

The V call is TRBV29-1, the J call TRBJ1-2, with 9 nucleotides matching TRBD1. The CDR3 runs 14 residues. Germline-derived CDR1 and CDR2 are SQVTM and ANQGSEA. The V gene end was trimmed by 7 bases and the J gene end by 4 bases; junction bases not matched to a gene: 10. The CDR3 DNA sequence: TGCAGCGCCGCCGCGGACAGGGGAACCTATGGCTACACCTTC. This encodes CSAAADRGTYGYTF.

The chain couples TRBV4-3 to TRBJ2-7, with a possible D match to TRBD2 (7 bases). CDR1 is LGHNA and CDR2 is YSLEER in the germline V gene. The CDR3 sequence is 13 residues long. V lost 2 bases and J 4 bases, leaving 9 bases between the germline ends. The CDR3 region has the DNA TGCGCCAGCAGCCAAAGGGGGGGGTACGAGCAGTACTTC. This sequence encodes CASSQRGGYEQYF.

The V gene is TRBV4-3, the J gene TRBJ2-2; D not resolved. Germline loops: CDR1 LGHNA, CDR2 YSLEER. V was cut by 1 base and J by 2 bases, with 11 bases left in between. This CDR3 contains 16 residues. The CDR3 DNA sequence: TGCGCCAGCAGCCAAGCGCGGAACGTAAACACCGGGGAGCTGTTTTTT. It encodes CASSQARNVNTGELFF.

There are many counts of this clone. The chain uses TRBV27 and TRBJ1-2, with D possibly matching TRBD1 (6 bases). CDR3 length: 13 amino acids. Germline V CDR1 and CDR2: MNHEY, SMNVEV (reference sequence). Trimming stripped 6 bases from V and 4 bases from J, with 12 bases between. Here the CDR3 reads CASSAQGFYGYTF. The CDR3 region has the DNA TGTGCCAGCAGCGCTCAGGGGTTCTATGGCTACACCTTC.

The chain employs TRBV9 and TRBJ2-4, with D maybe TRBD1 (5 bases). In germline, CDR1 is SGDLS, CDR2 YYNGEE. V was pared by 0 bases and J by 6 bases, with 13 bases between. This CDR3 has 15 amino acids. CDR3 sequence: CASSVEGRVGNIQYF. CDR3 nucleotide sequence: TGTGCCAGCAGCGTAGAGGGCAGGGTCGGAAACATTCAGTACTTC.

CDR3 nucleotide sequence: TGTGCCAGCAGTTACTATACAGCCTACGAGCAGTACTTC. Translated: CASSYYTAYEQYF. This sequence joins TRBV6-2 or TRBV6-3 and TRBJ2-7, with D unclear. Per the germline V gene, CDR1 is MNHEY and CDR2 is SVGEGT. Deletions cut 1 base from V and 2 bases from J, with 6 bases between. This CDR3 comprises 13 residues.

This clone was recorded a few times. The genes are TRBV6-1 and TRBJ2-7; D is uncertain. Germline CDR1 reads MNHNS; CDR2 reads SASEGT. The CDR3 has 12 amino acids. V was shortened by 5 bases and J by 9 bases, with 14 bases between the two germline ends. The CDR3 reads CASSSTLAGQYF. As DNA, the CDR3 is TGTGCCAGCAGTTCCACCCTGGCAGGGCAGTACTTC.

J is TRBJ2-7 and V is TRBV4-1; D remains unclear. V lost 4 bases and J lost 3, with 19 bases in between. Germline V gene data show CDR1 as MGHRA and CDR2 as YSYEKL. The CDR3 is 16 amino acids. CDR3 sequence (DNA): TGCGCCAGCAGCCTTGGCGGAGCCCAAAGCCTCTACGAGCAGTACTTC. It encodes CASSLGGAQSLYEQYF.